This T cell receptor (beta chain) originates from a study of blood T cell repertoires in COVID-19. Overall study context: Samples of COVID-19 (acute and convalescent) were obtained from the United States, Italy and Spain.

Trimming took off 0 bases at V and 5 bases at J, with 10 bases between the two ends. The CDR3 length is 14 residues. Germline V gene sequence: CDR1 SEHNR, CDR2 FQNEAQ (reference sequence). Original processing notes: Nucleated cell number was recorded as an estimate derived from reference gene primer amplification. Data came from immunoSEQ multiplex PCR; TCRdb stores just in-frame clones and leaves some out. V, J and clone size were drawn from that table, and D and trimming were deduced from the DNA. The table records some 33,000 clones, 75% to 85% of them present only once. This sequence joins TRBV7-9 and TRBJ2-5, with a possible D match to TRBD1 (5 bases). The sequenced sample consisted of peripheral blood. The source of this sequence is a human donor in a cohort sampled during active COVID-19. The CDR3 nucleotides are TGTGCCAGCAGCTTAGCCAGGGATGATGAGACCCAGTACTTC. Amino acids: CASSLARDDETQYF.